A selection of T cell receptor beta chains follows, all from one sample in a study of cytomegalovirus exposure and HLA in healthy donors. The method was immunoSEQ multiplex PCR; TCRdb's version includes in-frame clones alone and lacks a portion of them. Of roughly 220,000 clones in the sample, 65% to 80% were seen once. Source material: PBMCs. All receptors come from a man aged 50-59 years in good health and CMV-seronegative. Each CDR3 is given with its conserved first and last residue. Each record gives: J gene, clone size, V gene, D gene, CDR3 DNA, CDR3 protein. The D gene is left open where the match is weak. Size values are once, few and many counts, or a class for expanded clones, and some rows have none.

TRBJ1-2 | - | TRBV6-1 | - | TGTGCCAGCAGTGAAGTCAGGCCGGAAGTGTTTGGCTACACCTTC | CASSEVRPEVFGYTF
TRBJ2-2 | - | TRBV18 | TRBD2 | TGTGCCAGCTCACCCCGCGCGGGAGAGATAATCGGGGAGCTGTTTTTT | CASSPRAGEIIGELFF
TRBJ2-7 | once | TRBV28 | - | TGTGCCAGCAGTTTCCGGGATCGCAGAGGCCACGAGCAGTACTTC | CASSFRDRRGHEQYF
TRBJ1-1 | few | TRBV7-2 | - | TGTGCCAGCAGCTTAGATGACGGGAGGAACACTGAAGCTTTCTTT | CASSLDDGRNTEAFF
TRBJ2-5 | few | TRBV12-1 | - | TGTGCCAGCAGGCAACTAGCGGGTAATCAAGAGACCCAGTACTTC | CASRQLAGNQETQYF
TRBJ1-1 | - | TRBV6-6 | - | TGTGCCAGCAGTTCAGGGGCTCGGAACACTGAAGCTTTCTTT | CASSSGARNTEAFF
TRBJ1-1 | - | TRBV6-5 | TRBD1 | TGTGCCAGCAGTAGGGGACAGGGGAACACTGAAGCTTTCTTT | CASSRGQGNTEAFF
TRBJ2-3 | - | TRBV2 | - | TGTGCCAGCCCAGGGGCTAGCACAGATACGCAGTATTTT | CASPGASTDTQYF
TRBJ2-3 | - | TRBV10-1 | TRBD1 | TGCGCCAGCAGTAAACTCGGACAGGGAAGCACAGATACGCAGTATTTT | CASSKLGQGSTDTQYF
TRBJ1-5 | - | TRBV5-5 | TRBD1 | TGTGCCAGCAGCTTGGGGACAGGGAGCAATCAGCCCCAGCATTTT | CASSLGTGSNQPQHF
TRBJ2-7 | - | TRBV19 | TRBD1 | TGTGCCAGTAGTATAGTAAGGGGGACAGGGGGCTTGGACGAGCAGTACTTC | CASSIVRGTGGLDEQYF
TRBJ2-7 | - | TRBV6-5 | TRBD2 | TGTGCCAGCAGTTACACTAGCGGGAGATACGAGCAGTACTTC | CASSYTSGRYEQYF
TRBJ2-1 | - | TRBV27 | TRBD2 | TGTGCCAGCAGTTTCCGACTAGCGGTAACTCTCAATGAGCAGTTCTTC | CASSFRLAVTLNEQFF
TRBJ2-1 | - | TRBV15 | TRBD1 | TGTGCCACCAGCTTCGACAGGGGCTCCTACAATGAGCAGTTCTTC | CATSFDRGSYNEQFF
TRBJ2-4 | - | TRBV9 | TRBD2 | TGTGCCAGCAGCGGGGGCGGGAGGGCGGACATTCAGTACTTC | CASSGGGRADIQYF
TRBJ1-4 | - | TRBV28 | - | TGTGCCAGCAACACTTCGGGAGAAAAACTGTTTTTT | CASNTSGEKLFF